Detailed here is one T cell receptor beta chain. Antigen: not known. The data were obtained in a study of siplizumab effects on memory and regulatory T cells. Findings and caveats of the study: Siplizumab produced a significant drop in alloreactive sequences attributable to unstimulated CD4+ memory cells. There appeared to be greater diversity in naive T cells than in memory cells, and naive T cells seemed major contributors to the alloresponse. The mapping of alloreactive clones to unstimulated subsets covered only a minor fraction of them.

TCRdb's copy holds only in-frame clones and misses some; the assay was immunoSEQ multiplex PCR. The sample lists about 85,000 clones, 95% occurring once. Deletions cut 6 bases from V and 8 bases from J, with 20 bases between. Germline V gene sequence: CDR1 LNHDA, CDR2 SQIVND (reference sequence). This CDR3 is built from 15 residues. The gene calls are TRBV19 and TRBJ2-1; D may be TRBD1 (6 bases). The sample comprised CD8+ T cells sorted from blood. This receptor was identified in a human donor in good health. The CDR3 sequence: CASSPGTRGSDEQFF. CDR3 in DNA: TGTGCCAGTAGCCCCGGGACAAGGGGGTCGGATGAGCAGTTCTTC.